This T cell receptor beta chain stems from a study of cytomegalovirus exposure and HLA in healthy donors. Study-wide findings and caveats: A list of 150 or so TCR beta chains associated with cytomegalovirus was given.

While the first cohort had 650 to 850 subjects, the donors belonged to the separate validation cohort of 120 subjects. TCRdb's copy holds only in-frame clones and misses some; the assay was immunoSEQ multiplex PCR. The sample lists about 140,000 clones; 86% were seen once. The CDR3 consists of 13 residues. Germline assignment: CDR1 GTSNPN and CDR2 SVGIG (reference sequence). Trimming took off 2 bases at V and 9 bases at J, with 15 bases between the two ends. About this clone: The antigen is unknown.

This sequence joins TRBV30 and TRBJ2-3, with D possibly TRBD1 on 6 matching bases. Input material: PBMCs. The clonotype originates from a man in his late teens or twenties in good health and CMV-seronegative. The CDR3 reads CAWSPQPQGTQYF. CDR3 DNA: TGTGCCTGGAGTCCCCAACCCCAGGGGACGCAGTATTTT.